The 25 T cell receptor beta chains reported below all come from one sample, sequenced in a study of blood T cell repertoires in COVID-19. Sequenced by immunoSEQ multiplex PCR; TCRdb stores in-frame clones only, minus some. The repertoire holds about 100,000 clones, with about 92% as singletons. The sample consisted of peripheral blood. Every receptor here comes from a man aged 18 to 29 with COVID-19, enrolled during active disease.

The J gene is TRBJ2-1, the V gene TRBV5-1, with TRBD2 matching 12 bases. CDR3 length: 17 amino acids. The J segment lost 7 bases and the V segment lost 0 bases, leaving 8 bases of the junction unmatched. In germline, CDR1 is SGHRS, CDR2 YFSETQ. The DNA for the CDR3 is TGCGCCAGCAGCTTGGGCACCCTAGCGGGAGGGATAAATGAGCAGTTCTTC. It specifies CASSLGTLAGGINEQFF.

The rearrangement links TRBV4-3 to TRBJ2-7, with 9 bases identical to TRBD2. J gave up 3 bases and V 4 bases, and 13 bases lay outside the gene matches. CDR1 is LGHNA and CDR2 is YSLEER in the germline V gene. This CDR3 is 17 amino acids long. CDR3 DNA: TGCGCCAGCAGCCTCTCCCGGAGGGCTAGCGGGAACTACGAGCAGTACTTC. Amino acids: CASSLSRRASGNYEQYF.

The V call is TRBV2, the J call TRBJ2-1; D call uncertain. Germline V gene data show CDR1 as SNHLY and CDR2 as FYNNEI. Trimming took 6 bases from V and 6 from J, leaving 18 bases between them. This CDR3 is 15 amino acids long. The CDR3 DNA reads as TGTGCCAGCAGAACCACATTCGTAGCAGCCAATGAGCAGTTCTTC. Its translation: CASRTTFVAANEQFF.

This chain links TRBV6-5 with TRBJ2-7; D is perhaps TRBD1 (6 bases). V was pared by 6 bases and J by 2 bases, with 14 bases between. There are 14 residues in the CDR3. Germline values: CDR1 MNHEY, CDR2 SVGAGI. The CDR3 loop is CASRPGQSTYEQYF. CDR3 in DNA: TGTGCCAGCAGGCCCGGACAGTCGACCTACGAGCAGTACTTC.

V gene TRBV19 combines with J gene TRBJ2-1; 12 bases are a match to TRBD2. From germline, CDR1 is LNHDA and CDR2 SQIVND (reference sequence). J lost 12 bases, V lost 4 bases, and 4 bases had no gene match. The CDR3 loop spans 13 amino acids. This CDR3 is CASSRLAGEVQFF. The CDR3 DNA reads TGTGCCAGTAGTAGACTAGCGGGAGAGGTGCAGTTCTTC.

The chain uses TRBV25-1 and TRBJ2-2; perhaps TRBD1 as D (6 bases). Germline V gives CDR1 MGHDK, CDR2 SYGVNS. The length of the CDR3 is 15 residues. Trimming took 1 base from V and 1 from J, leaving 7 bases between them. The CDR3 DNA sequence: TGTGCCAGCAGTGAATGGGGACAGAACACCGGGGAGCTGTTTTTT. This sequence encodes CASSEWGQNTGELFF. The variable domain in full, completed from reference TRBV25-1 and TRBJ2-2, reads EADIYQTPRYLVIGTGKKITLECSQTMGHDKMYWYQQDPGMELHLIHYSYGVNSTEKGDLSSESTVSRIRTEHFPLTLESARPSHTSQYLCASSEWGQNTGELFFGEGSRLTVL.

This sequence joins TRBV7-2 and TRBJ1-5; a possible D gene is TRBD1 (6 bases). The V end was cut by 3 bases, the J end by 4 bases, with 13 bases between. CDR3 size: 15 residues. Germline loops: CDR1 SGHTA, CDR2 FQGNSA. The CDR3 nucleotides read TGTGCCAGCAGCTTGGGCCTACAGGGTAATCAGCCCCAGCATTTT. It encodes CASSLGLQGNQPQHF.

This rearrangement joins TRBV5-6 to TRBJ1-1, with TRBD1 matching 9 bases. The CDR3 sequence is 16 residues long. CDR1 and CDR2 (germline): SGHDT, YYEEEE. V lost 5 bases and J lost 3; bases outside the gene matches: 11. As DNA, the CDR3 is TGTGCCAGCAGTCCCGGGACAGGGAGGGCGGACACTGAAGCTTTCTTT. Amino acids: CASSPGTGRADTEAFF. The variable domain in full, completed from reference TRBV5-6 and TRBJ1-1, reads DAGVTQSPTHLIKTRGQQVTLRCSPKSGHDTVSWYQQALGQGPQFIFQYYEEEERQRGNFPDRFSGHQFPNYSSELNVNALLLGDSALYLCASSPGTGRADTEAFFGQGTRLTVV.

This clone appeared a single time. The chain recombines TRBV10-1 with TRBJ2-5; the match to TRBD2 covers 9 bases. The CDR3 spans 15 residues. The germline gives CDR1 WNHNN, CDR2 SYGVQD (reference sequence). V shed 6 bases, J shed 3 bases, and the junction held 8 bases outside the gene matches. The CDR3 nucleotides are TGCGCCAGCAGCCAGATAGCGGGAGTTAAAGAGACCCAGTACTTC. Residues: CASSQIAGVKETQYF.

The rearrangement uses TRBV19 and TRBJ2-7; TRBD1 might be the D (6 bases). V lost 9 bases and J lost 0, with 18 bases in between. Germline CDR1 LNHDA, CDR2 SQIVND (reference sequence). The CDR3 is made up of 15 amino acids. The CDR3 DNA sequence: TGTGCCAGCCATGGACGTCGGACAGCCTCCTACGAGCAGTACTTC. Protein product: CASHGRRTASYEQYF.

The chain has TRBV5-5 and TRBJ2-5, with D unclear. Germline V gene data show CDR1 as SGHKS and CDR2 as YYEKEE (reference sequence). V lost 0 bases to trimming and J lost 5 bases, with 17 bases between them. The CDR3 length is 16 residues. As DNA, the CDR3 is TGTGCCAGCAGCTTGGCAGCGTCCGGCGGCCAGGAGACCCAGTACTTC. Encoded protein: CASSLAASGGQETQYF.

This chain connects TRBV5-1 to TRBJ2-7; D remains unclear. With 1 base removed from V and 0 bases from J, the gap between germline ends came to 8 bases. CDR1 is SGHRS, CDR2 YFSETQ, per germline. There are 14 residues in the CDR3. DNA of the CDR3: TGCGCCAGCAGCTTGCTTGTCAGCTCCTACGAGCAGTACTTC. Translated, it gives CASSLLVSSYEQYF. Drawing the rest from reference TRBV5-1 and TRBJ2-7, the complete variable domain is KAGVTQTPRYLIKTRGQQVTLSCSPISGHRSVSWYQQTPGQGLQFLFEYFSETQRNKGNFPGRFSGRQFSNSRSEMNVSTLELGDSALYLCASSLLVSSYEQYFGPGTRLTVT.

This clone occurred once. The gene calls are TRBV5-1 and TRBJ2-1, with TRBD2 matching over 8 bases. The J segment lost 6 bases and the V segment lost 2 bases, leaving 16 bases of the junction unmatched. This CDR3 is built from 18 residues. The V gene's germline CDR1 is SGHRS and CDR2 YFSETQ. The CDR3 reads CASSFHVGTGTRGNEQFF. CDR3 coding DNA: TGCGCCAGCAGCTTTCATGTGGGAACCGGGACTAGGGGCAATGAGCAGTTCTTC.

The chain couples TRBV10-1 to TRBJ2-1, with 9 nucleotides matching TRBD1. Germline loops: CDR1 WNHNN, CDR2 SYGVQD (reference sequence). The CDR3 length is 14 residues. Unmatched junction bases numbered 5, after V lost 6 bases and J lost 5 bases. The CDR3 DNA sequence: TGCGCCAGCAGCTCCGGGACAGGGCACAATGAGCAGTTCTTC. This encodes CASSSGTGHNEQFF.

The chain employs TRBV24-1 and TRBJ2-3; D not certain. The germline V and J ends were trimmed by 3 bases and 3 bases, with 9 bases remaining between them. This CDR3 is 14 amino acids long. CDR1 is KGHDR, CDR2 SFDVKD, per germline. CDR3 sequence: CATSDSGQTDTQYF. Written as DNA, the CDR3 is TGTGCCACCAGTGATAGTGGGCAGACAGATACGCAGTATTTT.

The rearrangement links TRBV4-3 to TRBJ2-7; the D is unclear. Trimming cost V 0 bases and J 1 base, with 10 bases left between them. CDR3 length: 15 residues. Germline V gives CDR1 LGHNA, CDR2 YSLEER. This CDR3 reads CASSQDLVGSYEQYF. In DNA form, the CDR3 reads TGCGCCAGCAGCCAAGATCTTGTCGGTTCCTACGAGCAGTACTTC.

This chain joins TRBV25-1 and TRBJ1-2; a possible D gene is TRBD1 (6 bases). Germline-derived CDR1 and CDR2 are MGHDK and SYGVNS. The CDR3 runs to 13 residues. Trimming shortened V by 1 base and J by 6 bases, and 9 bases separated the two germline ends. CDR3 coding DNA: TGTGCCAGCAGTGAATGGACAGTTAATGGCTACACCTTC. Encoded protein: CASSEWTVNGYTF.

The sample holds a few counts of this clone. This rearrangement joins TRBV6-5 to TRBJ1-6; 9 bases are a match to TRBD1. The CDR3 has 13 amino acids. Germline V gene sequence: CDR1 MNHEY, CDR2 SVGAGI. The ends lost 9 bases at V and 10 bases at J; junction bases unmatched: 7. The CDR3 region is CASNRGRGSPLHF. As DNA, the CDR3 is TGTGCCAGTAACAGGGGGCGCGGATCACCCCTCCACTTT.

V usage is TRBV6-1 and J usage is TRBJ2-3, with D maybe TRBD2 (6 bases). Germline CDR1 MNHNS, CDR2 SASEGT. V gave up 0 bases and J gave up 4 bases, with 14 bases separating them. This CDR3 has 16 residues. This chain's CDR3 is CASSEAWLAGSDTQYF. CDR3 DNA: TGTGCCAGCAGTGAAGCGTGGTTGGCGGGGTCAGATACGCAGTATTTT.

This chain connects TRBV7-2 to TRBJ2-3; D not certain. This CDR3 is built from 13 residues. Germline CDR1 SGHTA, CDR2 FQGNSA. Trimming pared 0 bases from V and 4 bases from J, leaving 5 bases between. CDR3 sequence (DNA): TGTGCCAGCAGCTTAGCGGCCCCAGATACGCAGTATTTT. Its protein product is CASSLAAPDTQYF.

CDR3 residues: CASSLAGQGAVGYTF. The CDR3 coding sequence is TGCGCCAGCAGCTTGGCCGGACAGGGGGCTGTTGGCTACACCTTC. J is TRBJ1-2 and V is TRBV5-1; 11 bases map to TRBD1. Trimming removed 0 bases from V and 7 bases from J; junction bases left unmatched: 5. The CDR3 loop spans 15 amino acids. Germline loops: CDR1 SGHRS, CDR2 YFSETQ.

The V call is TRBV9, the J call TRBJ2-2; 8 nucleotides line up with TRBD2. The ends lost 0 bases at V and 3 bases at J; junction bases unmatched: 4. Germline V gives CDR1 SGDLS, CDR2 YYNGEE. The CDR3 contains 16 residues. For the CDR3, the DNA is TGTGCCAGCAGCGTAGCAGGGACTAGATACACCGGGGAGCTGTTTTTT. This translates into CASSVAGTRYTGELFF.

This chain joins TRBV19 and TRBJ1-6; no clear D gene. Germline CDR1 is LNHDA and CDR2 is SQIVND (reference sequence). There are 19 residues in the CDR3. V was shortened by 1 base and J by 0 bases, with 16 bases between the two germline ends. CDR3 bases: TGTGCCAGTAGTATAGCGCCTCACGGGGTTCGCTCCTATAATTCACCCCTCCACTTT. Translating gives CASSIAPHGVRSYNSPLHF.

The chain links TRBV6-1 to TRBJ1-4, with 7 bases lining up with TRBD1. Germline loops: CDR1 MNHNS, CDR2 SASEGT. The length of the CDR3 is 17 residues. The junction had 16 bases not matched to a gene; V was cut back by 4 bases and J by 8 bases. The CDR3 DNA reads TGTGCCAGCAGTGTGCACTCCAAGACAGGGTATGGCGAAAAACTGTTTTTT. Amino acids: CASSVHSKTGYGEKLFF.

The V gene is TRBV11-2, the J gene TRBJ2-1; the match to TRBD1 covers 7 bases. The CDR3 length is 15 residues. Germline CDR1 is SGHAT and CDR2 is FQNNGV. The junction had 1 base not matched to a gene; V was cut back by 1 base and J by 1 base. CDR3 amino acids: CASSLGRGSYNEQFF. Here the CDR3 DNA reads TGTGCCAGCAGCTTAGGCAGGGGGTCCTACAATGAGCAGTTCTTC.